This entry lists 7 T cell receptor beta chains sequenced from one sample in a study of early T cells in non-severe SARS-CoV-2 infection. TCRdb re-called the 5' RACE reads through MiXCR, storing one row per CDR3 protein. The table has about 50,000 distinct CDR3 sequences, roughly 16% seen once. This material consisted of whole blood, taken at baseline. The source of these receptors is an adult who was a healthcare worker with PCR-confirmed SARS-CoV-2 infection or an uninfected control (not recorded which).

This clonotype was seen a few times. V gene TRBV4-2 combines with J gene TRBJ2-7; no reliable D call. CDR1 is LGHNA and CDR2 is YNFKEQ in the germline V gene. There are 15 residues in the CDR3. With 1 base removed from V and 2 bases from J, the gap between germline ends came to 12 bases. The CDR3 loop reads CASSQGYLQTYEQYF. CDR3 nucleotides: TGTGCCAGCAGCCAAGGTTACCTACAAACCTACGAGCAGTACTTC.

This sequence joins TRBV2 and TRBJ2-7, with D possibly TRBD2 on 6 matching bases. Trimming left V 3 bases short and J 5 bases short, with 11 bases between. The length of the CDR3 is 13 residues. Germline CDR1 and CDR2: SNHLY and FYNNEI. The CDR3 spells CASSDGPGDEQYF. The CDR3 nucleotides are TGTGCCAGCAGTGACGGGCCGGGGGACGAGCAGTACTTC.

This chain uses TRBV7-9 with TRBJ2-1, with TRBD2 matching 9 bases. J gave up 2 bases and V 0 bases, and 2 bases lay outside the gene matches. From germline, CDR1 is SEHNR and CDR2 FQNEAQ (reference sequence). The CDR3 is made up of 16 amino acids. The CDR3 is CASSLALAGAYNEQFF. The CDR3 nucleotides read TGTGCCAGCAGCTTAGCTTTAGCGGGAGCCTACAATGAGCAGTTCTTC.

V and J are TRBV6-4 and TRBJ2-2, with 8 bases lining up with TRBD2. The CDR3 has 16 residues. Germline values: CDR1 MRHNA, CDR2 SNTAGT. Trimming cost V 4 bases and J 7 bases; bases outside gene matches: 11. CDR3 bases: TGTGCCAGCAGTGTGGGCGGCGGGAGGTTGAGCGGGGAGCTGTTTTTT. This encodes CASSVGGGRLSGELFF.

This clonotype was detected only a few times. This chain connects TRBV27 to TRBJ1-5; the D is unclear. V was trimmed by 4 bases and J by 4 bases, leaving 11 bases between them. Germline V gene lookup returns CDR1 MNHEY and CDR2 SMNVEV (reference sequence). This CDR3 has 14 amino acids. The CDR3 is CASSSRGGNQPQHF. CDR3 in DNA: TGTGCCAGCAGTTCCCGAGGCGGAAATCAGCCCCAGCATTTT.

This clonotype was found a few times. The gene calls are TRBV30 and TRBJ1-1, with D perhaps matching TRBD1 (6 bases). CDR1 and CDR2 (germline): GTSNPN, SVGIG (reference sequence). The CDR3 covers 13 residues. V was cut by 5 bases and J by 4 bases, with 14 bases left in between. The CDR3 sequence is CAWEQGRATEAFF. The CDR3 DNA reads as TGTGCCTGGGAACAGGGTCGCGCCACTGAAGCTTTCTTT.

This chain joins TRBV19 and TRBJ1-1; possibly TRBD1 for D (5 bases). Trimming stripped 6 bases from V and 0 bases from J, with 11 bases between. This CDR3 is built from 14 residues. The V gene's germline CDR1 is LNHDA and CDR2 SQIVND (reference sequence). CDR3 region: CASSQGAMNTEAFF. The CDR3 region has the DNA TGTGCCAGTAGCCAGGGAGCAATGAACACTGAAGCTTTCTTT. Supplemented by reference TRBV19 and TRBJ1-1, the full variable domain reads DGGITQSPKYLFRKEGQNVTLSCEQNLNHDAMYWYRQDPGQGLRLIYYSQIVNDFQKGDIAEGYSVSREKKESFPLTVTSAQKNPTAFYLCASSQGAMNTEAFFGQGTRLTVV.